These T cell receptor beta chains were read from a single sample in a study of identical twins. TCRdb analysed the 5' RACE reads with MiXCR anew, one entry per CDR3 protein. Among approximately 700,000 distinct CDR3 sequences listed, roughly 6.2% were seen once. Sequencing input: naive T cells sorted from blood. These receptors came from a man younger than 35 in good health. CDR3s include the opening cysteine and the closing phenylalanine or tryptophan. The order of the fields is V gene, CDR3 length, J gene, D gene, clone size, CDR3 protein, CDR3 DNA. A D gene is named only where the DNA matches it firmly. The size entry is marked missing in some rows and otherwise reads once, few, many or a size class.

TRBV5-1	15	TRBJ1-2	TRBD1	few	CASSFGTGSNYGYTF	TGCGCCAGCAGCTTCGGGACAGGGTCTAACTATGGCTACACCTTC
TRBV5-1	17	TRBJ2-1	.	.	CASSLATFTGTSNEQFF	TGCGCCAGCAGCTTGGCCACGTTTACAGGGACGTCCAATGAGCAGTTCTTC
TRBV6-5	15	TRBJ2-2	.	many	CASSYATPNTGELFF	TGTGCCAGCAGTTACGCGACGCCGAACACCGGGGAGCTGTTTTTT
TRBV18	16	TRBJ2-1	TRBD2	.	CASSPTSGKSQNEQFF	TGTGCCAGCTCACCGACTAGCGGGAAGTCACAGAATGAGCAGTTCTTC
TRBV5-1	13	TRBJ2-7	TRBD1	many	CASSWTGEYEQYF	TGCGCCAGCAGCTGGACAGGGGAGTACGAGCAGTACTTC
TRBV5-1	14	TRBJ2-1	.	many	CASSPGTSSHEQFF	TGCGCCAGCAGCCCGGGGACCAGTAGTCATGAGCAGTTCTTC
TRBV24-1	11	TRBJ2-1	.	.	CATSDLTKQFF	TGTGCCACCAGTGATTTGACTAAGCAGTTCTTC
TRBV29-1	14	TRBJ2-6	.	many	CSVELVSGANVLTF	TGCAGCGTTGAGCTGGTCTCTGGGGCCAACGTCCTGACTTTC
TRBV10-1	15	TRBJ2-3	.	many	CASSESSGMPDTQYF	TGCGCCAGCAGTGAGTCTAGCGGAATGCCCGATACGCAGTATTTT
TRBV6-1	15	TRBJ2-1	.	.	CASSGMGLIYNEQFF	TGTGCCAGCAGTGGAATGGGACTCATATACAATGAGCAGTTCTTC
TRBV4-1	12	TRBJ2-3	.	many	CASSHVVDTQYF	TGCGCCAGCAGCCACGTGGTAGATACGCAGTATTTT
TRBV15	15	TRBJ2-3	.	few	CATRTTRLRTDTQYF	TGTGCCACCAGAACGACACGGCTTCGCACAGATACGCAGTATTTT
TRBV5-1	17	TRBJ2-3	TRBD2	many	CASRPPGTSGTVDTQYF	TGCGCCAGCAGACCGCCCGGGACTAGCGGAACGGTGGATACGCAGTATTTT
TRBV5-1	16	TRBJ2-2	.	many	CASSLTHGVDTGELFF	TGCGCCAGCAGCTTGACCCACGGGGTCGACACCGGGGAGCTGTTTTTT